Listed here are 27 T cell receptor beta chains from one sample, sequenced in a study of long-term antiretroviral therapy in people with HIV. Researchers report immunoSEQ v3.0 was run at survey level. Clones were read by immunoSEQ multiplex PCR, and TCRdb kept only the in-frame ones, dropping some. The data show 13,000 to 15,000 clones, 75% to 90% seen once. Sequenced material: unsorted PBMCs, taken 3.2 years before starting antiretroviral therapy. Receptor source: a middle-aged man with HIV.

As regards this clone: The sample contains more than one DNA sequence encoding this CDR3. V and J are TRBV18 and TRBJ2-5, with a weak D call TRBD1 (5 bases). Germline lookup yields CDR1 KGHSH and CDR2 LQKENI. The CDR3 has 15 amino acids. Trimming removed 0 bases from V and 0 bases from J, with 8 bases in between. CDR3: CASSPPTANQETQYF. Here the CDR3 DNA reads TGTGCCAGCTCACCACCGACAGCCAACCAAGAGACCCAGTACTTC. The complete variable domain, with remaining parts taken from reference TRBV18 and TRBJ2-5, reads NAGVMQNPRHLVRRRGQEARLRCSPMKGHSHVYWYRQLPEEGLKFMVYLQKENIIDESGMPKERFSAEFPKEGPSILRIQQVVRGDSAAYFCASSPPTANQETQYFGPGTRLLVL.

The chain couples TRBV10-3 to TRBJ2-3, with D perhaps matching TRBD2 (5 bases). Germline V gene data show CDR1 as ENHRY and CDR2 as SYGVKD. The CDR3 covers 16 residues. The V end was cut by 2 bases, the J end by 1 base, with 13 bases between. The CDR3 nucleotides read TGTGCCATCAGTGAGGGAAATCTGGGAGGCACAGATACGCAGTATTTT. It translates to CAISEGNLGGTDTQYF.

This clone was observed a few times. The genes are TRBV5-1 and TRBJ2-7; D possibly corresponds to TRBD1 (5 bases). The V gene's germline CDR1 is SGHRS and CDR2 YFSETQ. This CDR3 is built from 13 residues. The V end lost 0 bases, the J end lost 2 bases, and 6 bases lay between the germline ends. CDR3: CASSLETAYEQYF. Here the CDR3 DNA reads TGCGCCAGCAGCTTGGAGACAGCCTACGAGCAGTACTTC.

The chain combines TRBV29-1 with TRBJ1-1, with a weak D call TRBD1 (6 bases). V dropped 5 bases and J dropped 3 bases, with 10 bases sitting between them. The germline gives CDR1 SQVTM, CDR2 ANQGSEA. This CDR3 has 12 amino acids. In DNA form, the CDR3 reads TGCAGCGTTACACAGGGAGACACTGAAGCTTTCTTT. Translating gives CSVTQGDTEAFF.

The V and J genes are TRBV5-1 and TRBJ2-7; tentative D call: TRBD1 (6 bases). V lost 0 bases and J 0 bases, leaving 7 bases between the germline ends. The CDR3 totals 14 residues. Germline values: CDR1 SGHRS, CDR2 YFSETQ. The CDR3 sequence: CASSLADSSYEQYF. Written as DNA, the CDR3 is TGCGCCAGCAGCTTGGCGGACAGCTCCTACGAGCAGTACTTC.

This chain links TRBV19 with TRBJ2-7, with TRBD1 identical over 7 bases. The V gene end was trimmed by 0 bases and the J gene end by 2 bases; junction bases not matched to a gene: 13. The CDR3 consists of 18 residues. Germline V lookup: CDR1 LNHDA, CDR2 SQIVND (reference sequence). The CDR3 loop is CASSIDQTGTDTTYEQYF. The CDR3 DNA reads TGTGCCAGTAGTATAGATCAGACGGGGACAGACACTACCTACGAGCAGTACTTC. The entire variable domain, with the rest obtained from reference TRBV19 and TRBJ2-7, is as follows: DGGITQSPKYLFRKEGQNVTLSCEQNLNHDAMYWYRQDPGQGLRLIYYSQIVNDFQKGDIAEGYSVSREKKESFPLTVTSAQKNPTAFYLCASSIDQTGTDTTYEQYFGPGTRLTVT.

The chain uses TRBV6-1 and TRBJ1-1, with D maybe TRBD1 (5 bases). Germline CDR1 and CDR2: MNHNS and SASEGT. Trimming shortened V by 0 bases and J by 2 bases, and 13 bases separated the two germline ends. The CDR3 is 16 residues long. As DNA, the CDR3 is TGTGCCAGCAGTGAAGCTTTGACAGACTTAAACACTGAAGCTTTCTTT. It codes for CASSEALTDLNTEAFF.

The chain recombines TRBV6-1 with TRBJ2-7, with unresolved D. CDR1 and CDR2 (germline): MNHNS, SASEGT. This CDR3 comprises 14 residues. The V end was cut by 6 bases, the J end by 6 bases, with 18 bases between. CDR3 in amino acids: CASRQLPQSPEQYF. The CDR3 nucleotides read TGTGCCAGCAGGCAACTTCCTCAGTCGCCCGAGCAGTACTTC.

This rearrangement joins TRBV18 to TRBJ1-5; 10 bases fit TRBD1. Germline CDR1 reads KGHSH; CDR2 reads LQKENI. The CDR3 totals 15 residues. With V trimmed by 3 bases and J by 7 bases, 6 bases remained unmatched. Here the CDR3 reads CASSPGTGEGQPQHF. CDR3 in DNA: TGTGCCAGCTCACCTGGGACAGGGGAGGGACAGCCCCAGCATTTT.

The chain uses TRBV10-2 and TRBJ2-3, with 9 bases fitting TRBD2. Germline CDR1 and CDR2: WSHSY and SAAADI. Unmatched junction bases numbered 17, after V lost 8 bases and J lost 5 bases. This CDR3 spans 17 amino acids. CDR3 sequence reads: CASSTPGAGGQEDTQYF. In DNA, the CDR3 is TGCGCCAGCTCCACCCCTGGGGCGGGGGGGCAGGAAGATACGCAGTATTTT.

This clone was detected only once. V gene TRBV30 combines with J gene TRBJ1-2; no clear D gene. The germline gives CDR1 GTSNPN, CDR2 SVGIG (reference sequence). V shed 2 bases and J shed 4 bases, with 8 bases lying between them. The CDR3 is made up of 12 amino acids. The CDR3 reads CAWSQDRYGYTF. CDR3 bases: TGTGCCTGGAGTCAGGACCGCTATGGCTACACCTTC.

The V and J genes are TRBV29-1 and TRBJ1-1, with D perhaps matching TRBD1 (5 bases). Germline assignment: CDR1 SQVTM and CDR2 ANQGSEA. V was pared by 4 bases and J by 5 bases, with 11 bases between. The CDR3 contains 12 residues. In DNA form, the CDR3 reads TGCAGCGTTGTGAAAGGGGAAACTGAAGCTTTCTTT. It encodes CSVVKGETEAFF.

J is TRBJ1-1 and V is TRBV6-1, with TRBD1 matching 10 bases. Per the germline V gene, CDR1 is MNHNS and CDR2 is SASEGT. The CDR3 spans 15 residues. Trimming at V came to 6 bases and at J to 1 base, leaving 5 bases not matched to a gene. The CDR3 region has the DNA TGTGCCAGCAGGACAGGGGGCTTCGCGAACACTGAAGCTTTCTTT. It specifies CASRTGGFANTEAFF.

The chain is built from TRBV19 and TRBJ2-5; TRBD1 aligns across 9 bases. V lost 4 bases and J lost 7; bases outside the gene matches: 10. The CDR3 runs 15 residues. CDR1 is LNHDA and CDR2 is SQIVND in the germline V gene (reference sequence). The CDR3 sequence is CASSTAPGQGATQYF. In DNA form, the CDR3 reads TGTGCCAGTAGTACGGCGCCGGGACAGGGAGCGACCCAGTACTTC.

V and J are TRBV25-1 and TRBJ1-3; D is ambiguous. V was clipped by 5 bases and J by 0 bases, with 11 bases between them. Germline loops: CDR1 MGHDK, CDR2 SYGVNS. The CDR3 totals 15 residues. CDR3 protein: CASSREIGSGNTIYF. CDR3 coding DNA: TGTGCCAGCAGTAGGGAAATAGGCTCTGGAAACACCATATATTTT.

This clone showed up just a few times. The chain employs TRBV7-9 and TRBJ2-6; no clear D gene. The CDR3 extends over 15 amino acids. Germline CDR1 is SEHNR and CDR2 is FQNEAQ (reference sequence). Deletions cut 3 bases from V and 4 bases from J, with 10 bases between. This chain's CDR3 is CASSFTLTGANVLTF. CDR3 DNA sequence: TGTGCCAGCAGCTTCACCCTTACAGGGGCCAACGTCCTGACTTTC.

This chain uses TRBV30 with TRBJ2-1; D unclear. The V and J ends lost 2 bases and 10 bases respectively, with 9 bases between them. The CDR3 consists of 11 residues. Germline loops: CDR1 GTSNPN, CDR2 SVGIG (reference sequence). In DNA form, the CDR3 reads TGTGCCTGGAGTCCTCTCCGGGAGCAGTTCTTC. Its translation is CAWSPLREQFF.

The rearrangement joins TRBV7-2 to TRBJ2-2; D remains unclear. The length of the CDR3 is 16 residues. CDR1 and CDR2 from the germline V gene are SGHTA and FQGNSA. Trimming cost V 2 bases and J 1 base, with 11 bases left between them. CDR3 residues: CASSLSRILNTGELFF. In DNA, the CDR3 is TGTGCCAGCAGCTTATCAAGGATTCTGAACACCGGGGAGCTGTTTTTT. Full variable domain (rest looked up from reference TRBV7-2 and TRBJ2-2): GAGVSQSPSNKVTEKGKDVELRCDPISGHTALYWYRQSLGQGLEFLIYFQGNSAPDKSGLPSDRFSAERTGGSVSTLTIQRTQQEDSAVYLCASSLSRILNTGELFFGEGSRLTVL.

Written as DNA, the CDR3 is TGTGCCAGTAGTATAGCTGCGGTGAACACTGAAGCTTTCTTT. Translated, it gives CASSIAAVNTEAFF. V gene TRBV19 combines with J gene TRBJ1-1, with D hard to call. The V gene's germline CDR1 is LNHDA and CDR2 SQIVND (reference sequence). Trimming removed 1 base at V and 0 bases at J, with 6 bases between. This CDR3 region has 14 residues.

The chain uses TRBV2 and TRBJ1-2, with TRBD1 matching 7 bases. The germline gives CDR1 SNHLY, CDR2 FYNNEI. Germline trimming cut 3 bases from V and 7 bases from J; bases unmatched to any gene: 11. There are 15 residues in the CDR3. The CDR3: CASSDEVRGYFGYTF. The DNA for the CDR3 is TGTGCCAGCAGTGATGAGGTCAGGGGGTATTTTGGCTACACCTTC.

The chain is built from TRBV4-1 and TRBJ2-3, with TRBD1 matching over 8 bases. The germline V gene encodes CDR1 MGHRA and CDR2 YSYEKL. The J segment lost 6 bases and the V segment lost 0 bases, leaving 8 bases of the junction unmatched. CDR3 length: 16 residues. CDR3 in DNA: TGCGCCAGCAGCCAAGATTCCACAGGGGGTTGGGATACGCAGTATTTT. It yields the protein CASSQDSTGGWDTQYF.

The rearrangement joins TRBV13 to TRBJ2-1; 7 bases fit TRBD2. Germline CDR1 PRHDT, CDR2 FYEKMQ (reference sequence). V lost 0 bases, J lost 10 bases, and 6 bases stayed unmatched. There are 14 residues in the CDR3. Here the CDR3 reads CASSLGSGAGEQFF. The CDR3 bases are TGTGCCAGCAGCTTAGGCTCCGGAGCGGGGGAGCAGTTCTTC.

CDR3 in amino acids: CASSIGQNTEAFF. The CDR3 DNA follows: TGTGCCAGCAGCATCGGACAGAACACTGAAGCTTTCTTT. The rearrangement joins TRBV7-7 to TRBJ1-1; D is perhaps TRBD1 (5 bases). V was clipped by 5 bases and J by 1 base, with 8 bases between them. CDR1 and CDR2 (germline): SSHAT, FNYEAQ (reference sequence). This CDR3 has 13 residues.

This clone has a handful of counts. The J gene is TRBJ1-2, the V gene TRBV6-1, with TRBD1 as a possible D gene (6 bases). Trimming removed 7 bases at V and 7 bases at J, with 19 bases between. The germline V gene has CDR1 MNHNS and CDR2 SASEGT. The CDR3 has 14 residues. In DNA, the CDR3 is TGTGCCAGCACCCTGGGGGGGGGCGCCAGTGGCTACACCTTC. This sequence encodes CASTLGGGASGYTF.

This chain uses TRBV23-1 with TRBJ1-1; no clear D gene. TRBV23-1 belongs to the ORF category, with a function that is uncertain. This CDR3 comprises 14 residues. Trimming left V 0 bases short and J 3 bases short, with 8 bases between. The CDR3, as DNA: TGCGCCAGCAGTCAATCTTGGAAGGACACTGAAGCTTTCTTT. This codes for CASSQSWKDTEAFF.

J is TRBJ1-2 and V is TRBV11-3; 8 nucleotides line up with TRBD1. This CDR3 comprises 13 residues. Per germline, CDR1 SGHNT and CDR2 YENEEA. With V trimmed by 3 bases and J by 8 bases, 5 bases remained unmatched. This CDR3 reads CASSFQGARGYTF. CDR3 DNA: TGTGCCAGCAGCTTCCAGGGGGCGCGAGGCTACACCTTC.

The rearrangement links TRBV7-3 to TRBJ2-1; 8 bases align to TRBD2. After removal of 5 bases from V and 1 base from J, the junction contained 7 bases not matched to a gene. Germline assignment: CDR1 SGHTA and CDR2 FQGTGA. The CDR3 has 16 amino acids. CDR3 DNA sequence: TGTGCCAGCAGCGCACGCGGGGGGAAATCCTACAATGAGCAGTTCTTC. Amino acids: CASSARGGKSYNEQFF.